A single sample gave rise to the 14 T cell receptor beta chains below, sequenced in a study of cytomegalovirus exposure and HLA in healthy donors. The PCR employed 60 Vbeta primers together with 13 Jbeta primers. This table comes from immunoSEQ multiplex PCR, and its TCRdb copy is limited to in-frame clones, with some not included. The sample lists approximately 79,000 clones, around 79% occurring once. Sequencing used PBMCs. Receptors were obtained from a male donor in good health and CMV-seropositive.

CDR3 in amino acids: CASSQAPGLAGDNEQFF. DNA for the CDR3: TGTGCCAGCAGCCAAGCCCCGGGACTAGCGGGAGATAATGAGCAGTTCTTC. The chain has TRBV4-2 and TRBJ2-1; TRBD2 aligns across 14 bases. Germline assignment: CDR1 LGHNA and CDR2 YNFKEQ. Germline trimming cut 1 base from V and 7 bases from J; bases unmatched to any gene: 6. The length of the CDR3 is 17 residues.

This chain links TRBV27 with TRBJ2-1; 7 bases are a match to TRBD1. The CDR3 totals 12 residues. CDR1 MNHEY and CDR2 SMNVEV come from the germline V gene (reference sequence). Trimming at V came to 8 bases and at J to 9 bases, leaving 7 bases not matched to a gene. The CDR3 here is CASGGRGTEQFF. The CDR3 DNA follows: TGTGCCAGCGGGGGCAGGGGGACTGAGCAGTTCTTC.

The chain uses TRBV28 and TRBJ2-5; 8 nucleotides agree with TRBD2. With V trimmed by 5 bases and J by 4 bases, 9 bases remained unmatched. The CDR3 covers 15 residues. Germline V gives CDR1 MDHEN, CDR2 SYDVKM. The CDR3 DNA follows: TGTGCCAGCAGTCTAGCGGGCGGACTAGTAGAGACCCAGTACTTC. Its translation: CASSLAGGLVETQYF.

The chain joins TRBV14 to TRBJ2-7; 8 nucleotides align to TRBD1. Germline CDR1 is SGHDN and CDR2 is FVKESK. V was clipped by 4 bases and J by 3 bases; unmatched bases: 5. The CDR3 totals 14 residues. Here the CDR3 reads CASSPRDRIYEQYF. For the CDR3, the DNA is TGTGCCAGCAGCCCCCGGGACAGGATCTACGAGCAGTACTTC.

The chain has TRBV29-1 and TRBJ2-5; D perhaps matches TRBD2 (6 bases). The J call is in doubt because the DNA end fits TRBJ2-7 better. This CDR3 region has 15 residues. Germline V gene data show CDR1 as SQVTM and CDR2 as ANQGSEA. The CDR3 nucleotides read TGCAGCGTCTCCTCAACCGGCGGGGACGTTTACGAGCAGTACTTC. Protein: CSVSSTGGDVYEQYF.

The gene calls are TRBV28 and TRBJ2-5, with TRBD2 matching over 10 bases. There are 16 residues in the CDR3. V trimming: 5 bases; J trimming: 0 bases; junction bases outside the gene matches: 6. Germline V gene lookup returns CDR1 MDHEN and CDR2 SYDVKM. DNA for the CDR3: TGTGCCAGCAGTCCGCCAGCGGGGGGGTACCAAGAGACCCAGTACTTC. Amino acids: CASSPPAGGYQETQYF.

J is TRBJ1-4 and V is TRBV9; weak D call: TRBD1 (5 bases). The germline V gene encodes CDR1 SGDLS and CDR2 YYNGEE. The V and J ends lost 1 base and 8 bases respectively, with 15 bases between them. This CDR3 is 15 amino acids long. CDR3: CASSVRLGRDEKLFF. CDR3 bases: TGTGCCAGCAGCGTACGGTTGGGGCGAGACGAAAAACTGTTTTTT.

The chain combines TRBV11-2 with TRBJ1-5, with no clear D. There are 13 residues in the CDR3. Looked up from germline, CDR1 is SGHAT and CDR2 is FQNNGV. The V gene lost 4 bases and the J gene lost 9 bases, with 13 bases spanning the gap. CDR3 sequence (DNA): TGTGCCAGCAGCTACGTGCGAGGGATGCCCCAGCATTTT. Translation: CASSYVRGMPQHF.

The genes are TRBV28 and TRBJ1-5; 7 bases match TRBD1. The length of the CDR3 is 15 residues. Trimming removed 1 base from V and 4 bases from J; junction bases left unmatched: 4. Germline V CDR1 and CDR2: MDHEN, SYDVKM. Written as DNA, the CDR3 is TGTGCCAGCAGTTTATTAGGGGGCGGGAATCAGCCCCAGCATTTT. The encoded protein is CASSLLGGGNQPQHF. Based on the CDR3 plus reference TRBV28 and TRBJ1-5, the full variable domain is DVKVTQSSRYLVKRTGEKVFLECVQDMDHENMFWYRQDPGLGLRLIYFSYDVKMKEKGDIPEGYSVSREKKERFSLILESASTNQTSMYLCASSLLGGGNQPQHFGDGTRLSIL.

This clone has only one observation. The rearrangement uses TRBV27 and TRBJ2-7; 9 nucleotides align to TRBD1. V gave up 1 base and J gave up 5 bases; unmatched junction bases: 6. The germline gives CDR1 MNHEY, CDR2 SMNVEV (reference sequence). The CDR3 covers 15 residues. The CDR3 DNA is TGTGCCAGCAGTTTATGGGGGACAGGGACCCACGAGCAGTACTTC. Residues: CASSLWGTGTHEQYF.

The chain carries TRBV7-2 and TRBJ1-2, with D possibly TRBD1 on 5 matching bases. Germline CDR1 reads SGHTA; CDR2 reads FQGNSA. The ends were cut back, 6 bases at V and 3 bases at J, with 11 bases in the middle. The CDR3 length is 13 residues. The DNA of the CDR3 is TGTGCCAGCAGTTACCAGGGATACTATGGCTACACCTTC. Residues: CASSYQGYYGYTF.

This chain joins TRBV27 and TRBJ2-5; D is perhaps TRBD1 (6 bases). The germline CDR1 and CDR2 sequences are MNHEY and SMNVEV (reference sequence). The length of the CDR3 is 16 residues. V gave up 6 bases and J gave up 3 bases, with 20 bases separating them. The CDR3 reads CASRGIRTARKETQYF. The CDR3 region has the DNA TGTGCCAGCAGGGGAATAAGGACAGCCAGAAAAGAGACCCAGTACTTC.

The CDR3 loop is CASSQDSGSNQPQHF. CDR3 nucleotides: TGCGCCAGCAGCCAAGATAGTGGTTCCAATCAGCCCCAGCATTTT. The chain couples TRBV4-1 to TRBJ1-5, with D unresolved. From germline, CDR1 is MGHRA and CDR2 YSYEKL. This CDR3 has 15 residues. V was pared by 0 bases and J by 3 bases, with 9 bases between.

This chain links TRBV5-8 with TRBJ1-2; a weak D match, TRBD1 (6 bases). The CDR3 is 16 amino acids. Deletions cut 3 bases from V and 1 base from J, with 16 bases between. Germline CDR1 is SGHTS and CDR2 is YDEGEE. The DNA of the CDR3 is TGTGCCAGCAGCTGGGGGGGCGGCGGAATTAACTATGGCTACACCTTC. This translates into CASSWGGGGINYGYTF.